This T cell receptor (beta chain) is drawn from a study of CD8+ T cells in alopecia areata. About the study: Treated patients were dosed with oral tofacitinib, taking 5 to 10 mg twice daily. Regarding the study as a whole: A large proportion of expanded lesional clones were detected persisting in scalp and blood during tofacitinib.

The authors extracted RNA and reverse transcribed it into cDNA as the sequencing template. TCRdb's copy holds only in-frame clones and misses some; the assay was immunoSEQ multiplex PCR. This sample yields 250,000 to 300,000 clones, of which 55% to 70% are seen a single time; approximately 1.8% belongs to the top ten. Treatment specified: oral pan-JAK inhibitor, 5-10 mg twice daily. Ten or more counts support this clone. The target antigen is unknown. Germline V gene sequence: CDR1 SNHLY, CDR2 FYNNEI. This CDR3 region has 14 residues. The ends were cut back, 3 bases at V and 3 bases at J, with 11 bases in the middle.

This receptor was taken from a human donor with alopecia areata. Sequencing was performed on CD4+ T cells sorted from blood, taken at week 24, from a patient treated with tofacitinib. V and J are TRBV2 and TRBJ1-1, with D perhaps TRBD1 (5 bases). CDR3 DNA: TGTGCCAGCAGTGACCTCCAGGGATACACTGAAGCTTTCTTT. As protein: CASSDLQGYTEAFF.